The source of this T cell receptor (beta chain) is a study of T cells after posttransplantation cyclophosphamide. Study conclusions and caveats: After PTCy, TRB diversity resembled that of CNI/methotrexate controls. TRB overlap between skin or GI tissue T cells and blood was limited. Donor-recipient repertoire similarity was low at 1-2 months, rising over year one.

Comment on this clone: Its matching antigen is unknown.

The CDR3 loop spans 16 amino acids. Germline V CDR1 and CDR2: MGHRA, YSYEKL. V dropped 4 bases and J dropped 3; count of bases not matched to a gene: 4. Generated by immunoSEQ multiplex PCR, the TCRdb table keeps only in-frame clones and is missing some. Here the sample spans some 20,000 clones, approximately 98% being singletons. The naive gate required viable CD3+CD4+ or CD3+CD8+ cells with CCR7+CD45RA+CD45RO-CD95-CD27+CD28+ phenotype. On the day of bone marrow donation, the related graft donor provided peripheral blood. This chain joins TRBV4-1 and TRBJ2-2, with 11 nucleotides matching TRBD2. The sequence was collected from a middle-aged man in good health, CMV-negative, and a related stem cell transplant donor. The source material was naive CD4+ T cells sorted from PBMCs. The CDR3 sequence: CASSPGTSGYTGELFF. As DNA, the CDR3 is TGCGCCAGCAGCCCCGGGACTAGCGGATACACCGGGGAGCTGTTTTTT.